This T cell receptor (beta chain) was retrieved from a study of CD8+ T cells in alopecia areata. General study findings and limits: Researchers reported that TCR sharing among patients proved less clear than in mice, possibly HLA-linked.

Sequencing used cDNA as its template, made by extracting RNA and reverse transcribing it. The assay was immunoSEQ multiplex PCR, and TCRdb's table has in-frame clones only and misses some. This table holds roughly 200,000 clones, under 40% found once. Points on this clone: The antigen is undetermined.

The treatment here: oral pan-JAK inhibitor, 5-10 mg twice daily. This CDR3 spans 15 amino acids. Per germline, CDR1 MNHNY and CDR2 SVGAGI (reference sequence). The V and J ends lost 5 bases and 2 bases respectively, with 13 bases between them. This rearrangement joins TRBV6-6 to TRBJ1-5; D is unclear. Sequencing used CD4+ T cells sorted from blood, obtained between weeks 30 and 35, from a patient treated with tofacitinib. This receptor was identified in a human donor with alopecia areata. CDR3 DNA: TGTGCCAGCAGTGACAACCTGGGAGGCAATCAGCCCCAGCATTTT. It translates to CASSDNLGGNQPQHF.